The next 15 T cell receptor beta chains were all read from a single sample in a study of blood T cell repertoires in COVID-19. TCRdb's table, derived via immunoSEQ multiplex PCR, lists solely in-frame clones and lacks some. The sample has over 100,000 clones, over 60% seen once. Specimen: peripheral blood. The receptors were sampled from a woman aged 70-85 years with acute or convalescent COVID-19.

CDR3 amino acids: CASSGWDSTNYGYTF. The CDR3 bases are TGTGCCAGCAGCGGTTGGGACAGCACAAACTATGGCTACACCTTC. The V and J genes are TRBV7-9 and TRBJ1-2; 7 bases fit TRBD1. The V segment lost 5 bases and the J segment 2 bases; nucleotides outside the gene matches: 8. CDR3 length equals 15 residues. The germline CDR1 and CDR2 sequences are SEHNR and FQNEAQ (reference sequence).

This rearrangement joins TRBV3-1 (or the pseudogene TRBV3-2) to TRBJ2-6, with a weak D call TRBD2 (6 bases). In germline, CDR1 is LGHDT, CDR2 YNNKEL (reference sequence). V lost 4 bases and J 3 bases, leaving 19 bases between the germline ends. This CDR3 contains 18 residues. The CDR3 sequence: CASSPLERGLGGANVLTF. The CDR3 bases are TGTGCCAGCAGCCCCCTAGAGAGGGGACTTGGTGGGGCCAACGTCCTGACTTTC.

The V gene is TRBV12-5, the J gene TRBJ2-2; D may be TRBD1 (5 bases). This CDR3 is 15 amino acids long. Per germline, CDR1 LGHNT and CDR2 FRNRAP. The V gene lost 2 bases and the J gene lost 2 bases, with 9 bases spanning the gap. CDR3 bases: TGTGCTAGTGGTTTGAGGGGCCCTAACACCGGGGAGCTGTTTTTT. Protein sequence: CASGLRGPNTGELFF. The variable domain in full, with the rest retrieved from reference TRBV12-5 and TRBJ2-2, is DARVTQTPRHKVTEMGQEVTMRCQPILGHNTVFWYRQTMMQGLELLAYFRNRAPLDDSGMPKDRFSAEMPDATLATLKIQPSEPRDSAVYFCASGLRGPNTGELFFGEGSRLTVL.

CDR3 amino acids: CASSLTAANTGELFF. CDR3 bases: TGTGCCAGCAGTTTAACAGCCGCGAACACCGGGGAGCTGTTTTTT. J is TRBJ2-2 and V is TRBV27; D ambiguous. Germline-derived CDR1 and CDR2 are MNHEY and SMNVEV (reference sequence). This CDR3 has 15 residues. The V gene lost 2 bases and the J gene lost 0 bases, with 7 bases spanning the gap.

The V gene is TRBV5-6, the J gene TRBJ2-4; a weak D match, TRBD2 (5 bases). Germline lookup yields CDR1 SGHDT and CDR2 YYEEEE. The CDR3 runs 17 residues. V lost 3 bases, J lost 0 bases, and 16 bases lay in between. CDR3 residues: CASSSASGNEAKNIQYF. The CDR3 nucleotides read TGTGCCAGCAGCTCAGCCTCCGGGAATGAAGCCAAAAACATTCAGTACTTC.

The chain combines TRBV11-2 with TRBJ2-7; no firm D call. This CDR3 is built from 12 residues. Germline loops: CDR1 SGHAT, CDR2 FQNNGV. V lost 6 bases and J lost 5, with 11 bases in between. The DNA of the CDR3 is TGTGCCAGCAGTTCTAAACCCCACGAGCAGTACTTC. It specifies CASSSKPHEQYF.

The rearrangement links TRBV7-6 to TRBJ2-5; 13 positions match TRBD2. V gave up 5 bases and J gave up 7 bases; unmatched junction bases: 10. The CDR3 length is 16 residues. Germline values: CDR1 SGHVS, CDR2 FNYEAQ. CDR3 sequence reads: CASSRSTSGGVGTQYF. The CDR3 coding sequence is TGTGCCAGCAGCCGAAGTACTAGCGGGGGGGTAGGGACCCAGTACTTC.

The chain links TRBV14 to TRBJ1-1, with 7 bases matching TRBD1. The CDR3 consists of 15 residues. After removal of 4 bases from V and 5 bases from J, the junction contained 10 bases not matched to a gene. The germline V gene encodes CDR1 SGHDN and CDR2 FVKESK. The CDR3, as DNA: TGTGCCAGCAGCCGCGAACCAGGGGGAAGGACTGAAGCTTTCTTT. It codes for CASSREPGGRTEAFF.

This clone has a single count. The rearrangement joins TRBV28 to TRBJ1-6; D gene uncertain. The germline V and J ends were trimmed by 5 bases and 14 bases, with 10 bases remaining between them. CDR1 is MDHEN and CDR2 is SYDVKM in the germline V gene. The CDR3 runs 11 residues. CDR3 protein: CASSMASALHF. The CDR3 DNA follows: TGTGCCAGCAGTATGGCCTCCGCCCTCCACTTT.

CDR3 coding DNA: TGTGCCAGCAGTTACGGTCCAGGTCGGGATACGCAGTATTTT. Its translation is CASSYGPGRDTQYF. V is TRBV27 and J is TRBJ2-3; D gene uncertain. Per the germline V gene, CDR1 is MNHEY and CDR2 is SMNVEV (reference sequence). The length of the CDR3 is 14 residues. V was clipped by 4 bases and J by 6 bases, with 14 bases between them.

The rearrangement joins TRBV27 to TRBJ1-1, with D perhaps matching TRBD1 (5 bases). The V and J ends lost 2 bases and 0 bases respectively, with 10 bases between them. CDR3 length: 15 amino acids. Germline CDR1 is MNHEY and CDR2 is SMNVEV (reference sequence). CDR3: CASSLTRVMNTEAFF. DNA for the CDR3: TGTGCCAGCAGTTTAACCAGGGTCATGAACACTGAAGCTTTCTTT.

A few counts support this clone. The chain combines TRBV3-1 (or the pseudogene TRBV3-2) with TRBJ1-4; D call uncertain. The germline CDR1 and CDR2 sequences are LGHDT and YNNKEL (reference sequence). Trimming left V 0 bases short and J 8 bases short, with 13 bases between. CDR3 size: 15 residues. CDR3 sequence reads: CASSQDGRPSEKLFF. As DNA, the CDR3 is TGTGCCAGCAGCCAAGACGGCAGGCCCTCCGAAAAACTGTTTTTT.

This chain links TRBV3-1 (or the pseudogene TRBV3-2) with TRBJ1-1; weak D call: TRBD1 (5 bases). V lost 2 bases and J lost 1, with 8 bases in between. The germline V gene encodes CDR1 LGHDT and CDR2 YNNKEL (reference sequence). The CDR3 is 14 amino acids. The chain's CDR3 is CASSQLGGNTEAFF. The CDR3 DNA reads as TGTGCCAGCAGCCAATTGGGGGGGAACACTGAAGCTTTCTTT.

The rearrangement links TRBV5-6 to TRBJ2-6; D may be TRBD1 (6 bases). In germline, CDR1 is SGHDT, CDR2 YYEEEE. V was clipped by 0 bases and J by 1 base, with 11 bases between them. This CDR3 has 17 residues. The CDR3 nucleotides are TGTGCCAGCAGCTTGGCTGGGGGCATTTCTGGGGCCAACGTCCTGACTTTC. Encoded protein: CASSLAGGISGANVLTF.

The V call is TRBV6-6, the J call TRBJ2-7; D gene unclear. This CDR3 has 13 residues. With 5 bases removed from V and 4 bases from J, the gap between germline ends came to 12 bases. Germline lookup yields CDR1 MNHNY and CDR2 SVGAGI (reference sequence). CDR3 DNA sequence: TGTGCCAGCAGTCCACCTACCGGGTACGAGCAGTACTTC. Encoded protein: CASSPPTGYEQYF.